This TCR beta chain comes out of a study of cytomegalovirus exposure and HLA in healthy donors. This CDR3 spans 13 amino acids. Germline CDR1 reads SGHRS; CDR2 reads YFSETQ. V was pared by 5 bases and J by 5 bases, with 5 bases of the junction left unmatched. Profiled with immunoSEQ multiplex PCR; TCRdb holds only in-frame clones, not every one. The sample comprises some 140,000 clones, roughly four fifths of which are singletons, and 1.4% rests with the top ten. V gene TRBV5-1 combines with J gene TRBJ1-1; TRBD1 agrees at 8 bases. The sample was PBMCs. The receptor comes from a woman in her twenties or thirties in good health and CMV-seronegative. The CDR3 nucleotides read TGCGCCAGCAGGGAACAGGGGGGGACTGAAGCTTTCTTT. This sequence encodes CASREQGGTEAFF.